This TCR beta chain was identified during a study of blood T cells in healthy people across ages. Using a J-beta primer mix together with a sample-barcoded 5' primer, a second PCR was run for about 6 to 11 cycles. Sequencing of every sample gave 2.5 million or more CDR3-containing paired-end reads. In TCRdb, the 5' RACE reads were re-called with MiXCR into one record per CDR3 protein. The table includes 550,000 to 750,000 distinct CDR3 sequences, over 20% detected once. Findings and caveats of the study: Nothing was known about donor CMV status, and this possibly confounded expanded clonotype changes. Any conclusive comparison of naive versus antigen-experienced cells was prevented by using unsorted PBMCs.

This clonotype has just a few counts. The antigen is not known. CDR1 and CDR2 from the germline V gene are SQVTM and ANQGSEA. The CDR3 is 15 residues long. V shed 2 bases and J shed 1 base, with 14 bases lying between them. The receptor was isolated from a man between 65 and 85 years old in good health. The chain combines TRBV29-1 with TRBJ1-1; the D is unclear. Sequencing was done on a sample of blood. The CDR3 DNA follows: TGCAGCGTTGAAAATCCCCAGGTCCCGAACACTGAAGCTTTCTTT. Protein sequence: CSVENPQVPNTEAFF. Variable domain in full (rest from reference TRBV29-1 and TRBJ1-1): SAVISQKPSRDICQRGTSLTIQCQVDSQVTMMFWYRQQPGQSLTLIATANQGSEATYESGFVIDKFPISRPNLTFSTLTVSNMSPEDSSIYLCSVENPQVPNTEAFFGQGTRLTVV.